This T cell receptor beta chain came from a study of CD8+CD57+ T cells in acquired aplastic anemia. Findings of the study overall: Some 30 shared CD8+ CDR3s appeared highly expressed within patients' immunodominant clones.

About this clonotype: Antigen specificity is unknown.

Previously, flow cytometry had revealed CD8+CD57+ cell expansion in the patients chosen for sequencing. Severe acquired aplastic anemia was present in all patients. Template material for TCR beta VDJ and CDR3 profiling consisted of genomic DNA. Each CDR3 protein gets one entry after TCRdb re-called the reads with MiXCR. The table lists roughly 260,000 distinct CDR3 sequences, 45% to 50% of them singletons. The CDR3 has 14 amino acids. The germline V gene encodes CDR1 MGHDK and CDR2 SYGVNS. Trimming removed 4 bases from V and 4 bases from J, with 11 bases in between. The clonotype comes from a human donor with aplastic anemia. Sample: sorted CD4+, CD8+, or CD8+CD57+ T cells (not recorded which) from PBMCs. The chain recombines TRBV25-1 with TRBJ2-1, with a possible D match to TRBD1 (6 bases). The CDR3: CASSGHREYNEQFF. CDR3 in DNA: TGTGCCAGCAGTGGCCACAGGGAATACAATGAGCAGTTCTTC.